Listed below are T cell receptor beta chains from one sample, sequenced in a study of T cell changes during pregnancy in multiple sclerosis. Only in-frame clones appear in the TCRdb table, and some are missing; sequencing was by immunoSEQ multiplex PCR. The sample includes about 68,000 clones, over 75% of them seen just once. The starting material was peripheral blood, obtained in the third trimester of pregnancy. These TCRs come from a female donor with multiple sclerosis, enrolled in a pregnancy study. The CDR3 runs from the conserved cysteine through the conserved F or W. A D gene is named only where the DNA matches it firmly. The size field is filled for only some rows; it gives once, few, many or a size class.

size: -
J: TRBJ2-1
V: TRBV11-2
D: TRBD2
DNA: TGTGCCAGCGGCCGTACCGGGACTAGCGGGAATGAGCAGTTCTTC
CDR3: CASGRTGTSGNEQFF

size: -
J: TRBJ2-7
V: TRBV9
D: -
DNA: TGTGCCAGCAGCGTAGGGTCCAGGGCCGGGGGCGAGCAGTACTTC
CDR3: CASSVGSRAGGEQYF

size: -
J: TRBJ2-5
V: TRBV19
D: TRBD1
DNA: TGTGCCAGTAGTATTAGCCGCGGGACAGGGACGGATCGGACCCAGTACTTC
CDR3: CASSISRGTGTDRTQYF

size: -
J: TRBJ2-5
V: TRBV7-8
D: -
DNA: TGTGCCAGCAGCTTAGGCCCGGTAGTCCCAAAGACCCAGTACTTC
CDR3: CASSLGPVVPKTQYF

size: -
J: TRBJ2-7
V: TRBV27
D: TRBD2
DNA: TGTGCCAGCAGTCGGACTAGCGGGGGGGGTGTCTCCTACGAGCAGTACTTC
CDR3: CASSRTSGGGVSYEQYF

size: -
J: TRBJ2-2
V: TRBV14
D: TRBD1
DNA: TGTGCCAGCACCGGGCGGACAGGGTGGAACACCGGGGAGCTGTTTTTT
CDR3: CASTGRTGWNTGELFF

size: -
J: TRBJ1-1
V: TRBV7-9
D: -
DNA: TGTGCCAGCAGCTTATGGCAGAACACTGAAGCTTTCTTT
CDR3: CASSLWQNTEAFF

size: -
J: TRBJ2-1
V: TRBV6-5
D: TRBD2
DNA: TGTGCCAGCAGTTCCGCGGGGGGCTTTCCTTACAATGAGCAGTTCTTC
CDR3: CASSSAGGFPYNEQFF

size: few
J: TRBJ1-1
V: TRBV7-3
D: TRBD1
DNA: TGTGCCAGCAGCCGTGGGACAGGCACTGAAGCTTTCTTT
CDR3: CASSRGTGTEAFF

size: -
J: TRBJ1-5
V: TRBV18
D: -
DNA: TGTGCCAGCTCCATCGGGAAGGCCCAGCATTTT
CDR3: CASSIGKAQHF

size: once
J: TRBJ2-3
V: TRBV30
D: TRBD2
DNA: TGTGCCTGGAGGGGAGGACTAGCGGGGGGGCTCGCTAGCACAGATACGCAGTATTTT
CDR3: CAWRGGLAGGLASTDTQYF

size: -
J: TRBJ1-2
V: TRBV19
D: TRBD1
DNA: TGTGCCAGTAGCCATCCGGACAGGGTGCGACGGTACCGCTACACCTTC
CDR3: CASSHPDRVRRYRYTF

size: -
J: TRBJ2-2
V: TRBV7-2
D: TRBD2
DNA: TGTGCCAGCAGAATTCGAGCGGGGAGGAACACCGGGGAGCTGTTTTTT
CDR3: CASRIRAGRNTGELFF

size: -
J: TRBJ2-7
V: TRBV30
D: -
DNA: TGTGCCTGGAACAGGGTACACGAGCAGTACTTC
CDR3: CAWNRVHEQYF

size: -
J: TRBJ2-3
V: TRBV5-1
D: -
DNA: TGCGCCAGCGACCGGGACATCTCCACAGATACGCAGTATTTT
CDR3: CASDRDISTDTQYF

size: -
J: TRBJ2-1
V: TRBV29-1
D: -
DNA: TGCAGCGTCCTAGCCAACTACAATGAGCAGTTCTTC
CDR3: CSVLANYNEQFF

size: -
J: TRBJ1-1
V: TRBV11-2
D: TRBD1
DNA: TGTGCCAGCAGCCCGTTACAGGGGGCAGGTGAAGCTTTCTTT
CDR3: CASSPLQGAGEAFF

size: -
J: TRBJ2-7
V: TRBV7-6
D: TRBD1
DNA: TGTGCCAGCAGCTCGACCGGGACAGGGTCCTACGAGCAGTACTTC
CDR3: CASSSTGTGSYEQYF

size: -
J: TRBJ2-3
V: TRBV7-9
D: TRBD2
DNA: TGTGCCAGCAGCTTAGGGGCCGGGGGGGCCGGCACGGCGCAGTATTTT
CDR3: CASSLGAGGAGTAQYF

size: -
J: TRBJ2-7
V: TRBV27
D: TRBD2
DNA: TGTGCCAGCAGTCGAAGGACTAGCGGAACATACGAGCAGTACTTC
CDR3: CASSRRTSGTYEQYF

size: -
J: TRBJ2-7
V: TRBV6-5
D: -
DNA: TGTGCCAGCAGTAAACGGGGGATAAGGCCTTACGAGCAGTACTTC
CDR3: CASSKRGIRPYEQYF

size: once
J: TRBJ2-6
V: TRBV5-6
D: -
DNA: TGTGCCAGCAGCTTGGGGCCTTCCTCTGGGGCCAACGTCCTGACTTTC
CDR3: CASSLGPSSGANVLTF

size: -
J: TRBJ1-2
V: TRBV10-3
D: -
DNA: TGTGCCATCAGTGAGTCCGTAAGACCAACGGGGGGCTACACCTTC
CDR3: CAISESVRPTGGYTF

size: -
J: TRBJ1-4
V: TRBV7-9
D: -
DNA: TGTGCCAGCAGCCCACCCCAGGGTCGGGGGGGTGAAAAACTGTTTTTT
CDR3: CASSPPQGRGGEKLFF

size: once
J: TRBJ1-5
V: TRBV9
D: -
DNA: TGTGCCAGCAGCGTAGATCCAGGGTCCGGCCAGCCCCAGCATTTT
CDR3: CASSVDPGSGQPQHF

size: -
J: TRBJ1-1
V: TRBV4-3
D: TRBD1
DNA: TGCGCCAGCAGCCAAGAGACGTCTCGGGACAGGGATGGCGGGGGAACTGAAGCTTTCTTT
CDR3: CASSQETSRDRDGGGTEAFF

size: -
J: TRBJ1-1
V: TRBV19
D: -
DNA: TGTGCCAGTAGTATCTTTCGGGGGGCTATCACTGAAGCTTTCTTT
CDR3: CASSIFRGAITEAFF

size: -
J: TRBJ2-5
V: TRBV19
D: TRBD2
DNA: TGTGCCAGTAGACTAGCGGGGGAGACCCAGTACTTC
CDR3: CASRLAGETQYF

size: -
J: TRBJ2-3
V: TRBV29-1
D: -
DNA: TGCAGCGTTCAAGGGATGGCGGGAAAAGTGGCAGATACGCAGTATTTT
CDR3: CSVQGMAGKVADTQYF

size: -
J: TRBJ1-2
V: TRBV5-1
D: -
DNA: TGCGCCAGCAGCTTGGAGCGGAGGACTAACTATGGCTACACCTTC
CDR3: CASSLERRTNYGYTF

size: -
J: TRBJ2-5
V: TRBV7-3
D: TRBD2
DNA: TGTGCCAGCAGTTCTAGCGGGGGGACCCAAGAGACCCAGTACTTC
CDR3: CASSSSGGTQETQYF

size: -
J: TRBJ2-7
V: TRBV9
D: -
DNA: TGTGCCAGCAGCCCAGACCTTCCCCGCGGCTACGAGCAGTACTTC
CDR3: CASSPDLPRGYEQYF

size: -
J: TRBJ2-5
V: TRBV27
D: -
DNA: TGTGCCAGCAGTTTATCGCCGGGGAACCAAGAGACCCAGTACTTC
CDR3: CASSLSPGNQETQYF

size: -
J: TRBJ1-1
V: TRBV6-5
D: TRBD1
DNA: TGTGCCAGCAGTTCCCCGGGACAGTTGAACACTGAAGCTTTCTTT
CDR3: CASSSPGQLNTEAFF

size: few
J: TRBJ1-2
V: TRBV10-3
D: -
DNA: TGTGCCATCAGTGAGTCGGGAGGGGCCGCCTATGGCTACACCTTC
CDR3: CAISESGGAAYGYTF

size: -
J: TRBJ2-6
V: TRBV25-1
D: -
DNA: TGTGCCAGCAGTGAAGAGGGGGGGTCTGGGGCCAACGTCCTGACTTTC
CDR3: CASSEEGGSGANVLTF

size: once
J: TRBJ1-1
V: TRBV6-1
D: -
DNA: TGTGCCAGCAGTGAGGAGTTCGGACAGTTGAACACTGAAGCTTTCTTT
CDR3: CASSEEFGQLNTEAFF

size: -
J: TRBJ2-6
V: TRBV9
D: -
DNA: TGTGCCAGCAGCGTCTATTCTGGGGCCAACGTCCTGACTTTC
CDR3: CASSVYSGANVLTF

size: -
J: TRBJ2-5
V: TRBV4-1
D: -
DNA: TGCGCCAGCAGCCAAGAGAGGATGAAAGAGACCCAGTACTTC
CDR3: CASSQERMKETQYF

size: -
J: TRBJ2-2
V: TRBV25-1
D: -
DNA: TGTGCCAGCAGTGATTACTTGGTGGCCGGGGAGCTGTTTTTT
CDR3: CASSDYLVAGELFF

size: -
J: TRBJ2-3
V: TRBV5-1
D: TRBD2
DNA: TGCGCCAGCAGCGTGACTAGCGGGTTAAGGACAGATACGCAGTATTTT
CDR3: CASSVTSGLRTDTQYF

size: -
J: TRBJ2-5
V: TRBV4-3
D: TRBD1
DNA: TGCGCCAGCAGCCACGGGACAGGGACGGGGGAGACCCAGTACTTC
CDR3: CASSHGTGTGETQYF

size: -
J: TRBJ2-7
V: TRBV30
D: -
DNA: TGTGCCTGGAGTGAAGGGGGTCTGTCCTACGAGCAGTACTTC
CDR3: CAWSEGGLSYEQYF

size: once
J: TRBJ2-1
V: TRBV4-1
D: -
DNA: TGCGCCAGCAGCCAACTCCAGGTGGATGAGCAGTTCTTC
CDR3: CASSQLQVDEQFF

size: -
J: TRBJ2-3
V: TRBV6-5
D: -
DNA: TGTGCCAGCAGTTACGGAGGGGCAGGTAGCACAGATACGCAGTATTTT
CDR3: CASSYGGAGSTDTQYF

size: -
J: TRBJ1-4
V: TRBV2
D: -
DNA: TGTGCCAGCTTCCCAACAGGGTCATCAGCGAGGGGAAAACTGTTTTTT
CDR3: CASFPTGSSARGKLFF